A selection of T cell receptor beta chains follows, all from one sample in a study of early T cells in non-severe SARS-CoV-2 infection. TCRdb ran MiXCR on the 5' RACE reads and lists one entry per CDR3 protein. The sample shows 35,000 to 45,000 distinct CDR3 sequences, around 6.5% of them seen only once. The specimen was whole blood, collected at baseline. These receptors came from an adult who was a healthcare worker with PCR-confirmed SARS-CoV-2 infection or an uninfected control (not recorded which). CDR3s include the opening cysteine and the closing phenylalanine or tryptophan. A D gene is named only where the DNA matches it firmly. Size is omitted from some rows. Given values are once, few, many or a class for expanded clones.

CDR3aa: CASSWYQSQAGGSLNEQFF; CDR3nt: TGTGCCAGCAGTTGGTACCAAAGTCAAGCGGGAGGGAGTTTAAATGAGCAGTTCTTC; abundance: many; d_gene: TRBD2; j_gene: TRBJ2-1; v_gene: TRBV2
CDR3aa: CASSLAREETQYF; CDR3nt: TGTGCCAGCAGTTTGGCTCGCGAAGAGACCCAGTACTTC; abundance: few; d_gene: .; j_gene: TRBJ2-5; v_gene: TRBV6-6
CDR3aa: CSVEEGSLYKQYF; CDR3nt: TGCAGCGTTGAAGAGGGTTCGCTTTACAAGCAGTACTTC; abundance: few; d_gene: .; j_gene: TRBJ2-7; v_gene: TRBV29-1
CDR3aa: CAISDPRNNEQFF; CDR3nt: TGTGCCATCAGTGACCCCAGGAACAATGAGCAGTTCTTC; abundance: few; d_gene: .; j_gene: TRBJ2-1; v_gene: TRBV10-3
CDR3aa: CASSFGQGGNYGYTF; CDR3nt: TGTGCCAGCAGCTTCGGACAGGGGGGTAACTATGGCTACACCTTC; abundance: .; d_gene: TRBD1; j_gene: TRBJ1-2; v_gene: TRBV7-2
CDR3aa: CASSFGQGTYEQYF; CDR3nt: TGCGCCAGCAGCTTTGGACAGGGGACCTACGAGCAGTACTTC; abundance: .; d_gene: TRBD1; j_gene: TRBJ2-7; v_gene: TRBV5-1
CDR3aa: CASSPLTSGYNEQFF; CDR3nt: TGTGCCAGCAGTCCCCTGACTAGCGGGTACAATGAGCAGTTCTTC; abundance: medium-sized; d_gene: TRBD2; j_gene: TRBJ2-1; v_gene: TRBV6-2/TRBV6-3
CDR3aa: CASSQGLGSSYEQYF; CDR3nt: TGTGCTAGCAGCCAGGGTCTTGGGTCCTCCTACGAGCAGTACTTC; abundance: few; d_gene: .; j_gene: TRBJ2-7; v_gene: TRBV7-7
CDR3aa: CASTPGTSGALISGANVLIF; CDR3nt: TGCGCCAGCACCCCCGGGACTAGCGGGGCGCTAATCTCTGGGGCCAACGTCCTGATTTTC; abundance: .; d_gene: TRBD2; j_gene: TRBJ2-6; v_gene: TRBV5-1
CDR3aa: CSARVGGFGFPTDTQYF; CDR3nt: TGCAGTGCTAGAGTAGGGGGTTTCGGCTTCCCCACAGATACGCAGTATTTT; abundance: many; d_gene: .; j_gene: TRBJ2-3; v_gene: TRBV20-1
CDR3aa: CASSESRRVSYTGELFF; CDR3nt: TGTGCCAGCAGTGAAAGTAGACGGGTCTCCTACACCGGGGAGCTGTTTTTT; abundance: many; d_gene: .; j_gene: TRBJ2-2; v_gene: TRBV2
CDR3aa: CASSRGTGMGYNEQFF; CDR3nt: TGTGCCAGCAGCCGCGGGACAGGGATGGGGTACAATGAGCAGTTCTTC; abundance: .; d_gene: TRBD1; j_gene: TRBJ2-1; v_gene: TRBV4-2
CDR3aa: CASSWDRGMNTEAFF; CDR3nt: TGTGCCAGCAGCTGGGACCGGGGGATGAACACTGAAGCTTTCTTT; abundance: .; d_gene: .; j_gene: TRBJ1-1; v_gene: TRBV13
CDR3aa: CSAFRLGDAGADTQYF; CDR3nt: TGCAGTGCTTTCCGACTAGGCGACGCTGGGGCAGATACGCAGTATTTT; abundance: .; d_gene: .; j_gene: TRBJ2-3; v_gene: TRBV20-1
CDR3aa: CASSLRVGEKLFF; CDR3nt: TGTGCCAGCAGCTTACGGGTTGGGGAAAAACTGTTTTTT; abundance: many; d_gene: .; j_gene: TRBJ1-4; v_gene: TRBV7-8
CDR3aa: CASSQESAVSEQFF; CDR3nt: TGTGCCAGCAGCCAAGAATCTGCAGTGAGTGAGCAGTTCTTC; abundance: few; d_gene: .; j_gene: TRBJ2-1; v_gene: TRBV4-2
CDR3aa: CASRPSGGASGDTQYF; CDR3nt: TGTGCCAGCCGGCCTAGCGGGGGGGCCTCCGGGGATACGCAGTATTTT; abundance: few; d_gene: TRBD2; j_gene: TRBJ2-3; v_gene: TRBV19
CDR3aa: CASSLEVSEGGQPQHF; CDR3nt: TGTGCCAGCAGTTTAGAAGTCTCAGAGGGCGGTCAGCCCCAGCATTTT; abundance: many; d_gene: .; j_gene: TRBJ1-5; v_gene: TRBV12-3/TRBV12-4
CDR3aa: CSASLGGNTIYF; CDR3nt: TGCAGTGCTAGCCTGGGAGGAAACACCATATATTTT; abundance: few; d_gene: .; j_gene: TRBJ1-3; v_gene: TRBV20-1
CDR3aa: CAISVLGVDEQFF; CDR3nt: TGTGCCATCAGTGTGCTTGGCGTGGATGAGCAGTTCTTC; abundance: .; d_gene: .; j_gene: TRBJ2-1; v_gene: TRBV10-3